The entry below gives a single T cell receptor beta chain sequence along with its context. The data were obtained in a study of blood T cell repertoires in COVID-19. Overall study: Acute-phase and convalescent COVID-19 samples originated in the United States, Italy and Spain. T cells, B-cell-depleted T cells, or PBMCs supplied cDNA or gDNA.

Germline values: CDR1 SGHKS, CDR2 YYEKEE (reference sequence). The V and J ends lost 0 bases and 8 bases, in that order; junction bases with no gene match: 5. The CDR3 runs 15 residues. Per the original data handling: It was from reference gene primer amplification that nucleated cell counts were estimated. The assay was immunoSEQ multiplex PCR, and TCRdb's table has in-frame clones only and misses some. V, J and clone size were drawn from that table, and D and trimming were deduced from the DNA. The sample holds some 250,000 clones, approximately 81% seen once. The specimen sequenced was peripheral blood. V gene TRBV5-5 combines with J gene TRBJ2-1; 10 nucleotides line up with TRBD2. This receptor was taken from a woman under 30 with acute or convalescent COVID-19. Written as DNA, the CDR3 is TGTGCCAGCAGCTTGGAGTCTAGCGGGAGCTATGAGCAGTTCTTC. Its protein is CASSLESSGSYEQFF. Full variable domain (missing parts from reference TRBV5-5 and TRBJ2-1): DAGVTQSPTHLIKTRGQQVTLRCSPISGHKSVSWYQQVLGQGPQFIFQYYEKEERGRGNFPDRFSARQFPNYSSELNVNALLLGDSALYLCASSLESSGSYEQFFGPGTRLTVL.